This T cell receptor (beta chain) was sequenced for a study of blood T cell repertoires in COVID-19. Produced via immunoSEQ multiplex PCR; TCRdb's table is partial and in-frame only. The repertoire holds just over 300,000 clones, with more than 75% as singletons. This clone came up once. The CDR3 is 13 amino acids. Germline-derived CDR1 and CDR2 are KGHSH and LQKENI. Trimming took 3 bases from V and 5 from J, leaving 10 bases between them. Participants spanned ages about 18 to 90 years and resided in some 22 US areas. This chain joins TRBV18 and TRBJ2-5; D is possibly TRBD2 (5 bases). Sequenced input: PBMCs or T cells enriched from blood (not recorded which). The TCR comes from a man aged 30-40 years who had recovered from COVID-19. CDR3 residues: CASSPLTGETQYF. CDR3 nucleotide sequence: TGTGCCAGCTCACCGTTGACGGGGGAGACCCAGTACTTC.